The 26 T cell receptor beta chains listed next were all sequenced from one sample in a study of blood T cell repertoires in COVID-19 (dated by TCRdb to 2018 to 2021). The method was the immunoSEQ multiplex PCR assay. TCRdb's version of the immuneACCESS table is confined to in-frame rearrangements and falls short of the full clone set. An unresolved V gene accounts for under half of the shortfall where checked; the remainder is of unknown origin. In all, the sample holds 30,000 to 35,000 clones, and more than 75% of those were seen once. Approximately 40% of the sample goes to the ten largest clones. Sequenced sample: peripheral blood. The receptors originated from a man older than 75 with active or convalescent COVID-19.

This chain joins TRBV19 and TRBJ1-2; tentative D call: TRBD1 (5 bases). The CDR3 contains 14 residues. The V gene lost 1 base and the J gene lost 6 bases, with 12 bases spanning the gap. CDR1 is LNHDA, CDR2 SQIVND, per germline (reference sequence). CDR3 residues: CASSIGPGWNGYTF. In nucleotides, the CDR3 is TGTGCCAGTAGTATAGGGCCAGGGTGGAATGGCTACACCTTC.

The chain uses TRBV5-4 and TRBJ1-2; D is possibly TRBD1 (5 bases). Germline assignment: CDR1 SGHNT and CDR2 YYREEE (reference sequence). The CDR3 runs to 14 residues. Trimming removed 0 bases from V and 7 bases from J, with 13 bases in between. In nucleotides, the CDR3 is TGTGCCAGCAGCTTGGGGGCAGGGATAGGTGGCTACACCTTC. Translating it yields CASSLGAGIGGYTF. Together with reference TRBV5-4 and TRBJ1-2, the CDR3 gives the full variable domain: ETGVTQSPTHLIKTRGQQVTLRCSSQSGHNTVSWYQQALGQGPQFIFQYYREEENGRGNFPPRFSGLQFPNYSSELNVNALELDDSALYLCASSLGAGIGGYTFGSGTRLTVV.

The chain joins TRBV27 to TRBJ1-1; 10 nucleotides match TRBD1. The CDR3 runs 14 residues. Germline V gene sequence: CDR1 MNHEY, CDR2 SMNVEV (reference sequence). V trimming: 6 bases; J trimming: 4 bases; junction bases outside the gene matches: 5. The CDR3 here is CASRDRGTGTEAFF. DNA of the CDR3: TGTGCCAGCAGGGACAGGGGGACGGGCACTGAAGCTTTCTTT.

This clone was seen a single time. The chain links TRBV24-1 to TRBJ2-7; D remains unclear. Looked up from germline, CDR1 is KGHDR and CDR2 is SFDVKD. V lost 0 bases and J lost 2, with 7 bases in between. CDR3 length equals 14 residues. The CDR3 DNA sequence: TGTGCCACCAGTGATTTGCAGAGGCCCTACGAGCAGTACTTC. Its protein product is CATSDLQRPYEQYF.

This rearrangement joins TRBV6-5 to TRBJ1-4; 9 bases agree with TRBD1. This CDR3 region has 14 residues. V lost 5 bases and J lost 13; bases outside the gene matches: 11. The germline gives CDR1 MNHEY, CDR2 SVGAGI. The CDR3 nucleotides read TGTGCCAGCAGTCGGACAGGGGTATCTCAGCGACTGTTTTTT. The encoded protein is CASSRTGVSQRLFF.

The chain is built from TRBV11-2 and TRBJ2-2; TRBD2 aligns across 7 bases. In germline, CDR1 is SGHAT, CDR2 FQNNGV. The length of the CDR3 is 17 residues. J was trimmed by 0 bases and V by 4 bases; bases with no gene match: 8. The CDR3 DNA is TGTGCCAGCAGCTCCCCCGTGGCGGGAGCGAACACCGGGGAGCTGTTTTTT. It codes for CASSSPVAGANTGELFF.

This chain connects TRBV5-1 to TRBJ1-4; D is perhaps TRBD1 (5 bases). The CDR3 sequence is 14 residues long. In germline, CDR1 is SGHRS, CDR2 YFSETQ. The V end lost 2 bases, the J end lost 7 bases, and 12 bases lay between the germline ends. The CDR3 region is CASSLWQGGEKLFF. The CDR3 coding sequence is TGCGCCAGCAGCTTATGGCAGGGAGGTGAAAAACTGTTTTTT.

This chain links TRBV30 with TRBJ2-1, with D perhaps TRBD1 (6 bases). The CDR3 runs 12 residues. Trimming shortened V by 1 base and J by 9 bases, and 10 bases separated the two germline ends. CDR1 and CDR2 (germline): GTSNPN, SVGIG (reference sequence). CDR3 sequence (DNA): TGTGCCTGGAGTGCAGGGGCGGCTGAGCAGTTCTTC. As protein: CAWSAGAAEQFF.

This chain links TRBV11-2 with TRBJ2-1; maybe TRBD2 (6 bases). With 5 bases removed from V and 2 bases from J, the gap between germline ends came to 19 bases. This CDR3 is 17 amino acids long. Germline CDR1 and CDR2: SGHAT and FQNNGV. The CDR3 protein is CASSLYRTTKTYNEQFF. DNA for the CDR3: TGTGCCAGCAGCCTCTACAGGACTACCAAGACCTACAATGAGCAGTTCTTC.

The gene calls are TRBV4-1 and TRBJ1-3, with TRBD1 identical over 7 bases. The CDR3 loop spans 17 amino acids. Trimming removed 2 bases from V and 0 bases from J; junction bases left unmatched: 7. Germline V lookup: CDR1 MGHRA, CDR2 YSYEKL. This CDR3 reads CASSQSDRPASGNTIYF. The CDR3 DNA sequence: TGCGCCAGCAGCCAATCGGACAGGCCCGCCTCTGGAAACACCATATATTTT.

The chain recombines TRBV7-2 with TRBJ2-7; tentative D call: TRBD2 (5 bases). Germline V gene sequence: CDR1 SGHTA, CDR2 FQGNSA. The CDR3 is 16 amino acids. V was cut by 1 base and J by 5 bases, with 18 bases left in between. The CDR3 loop reads CASSLGAVSSPHEQYF. CDR3 nucleotides: TGTGCCAGCAGCTTAGGTGCCGTTTCTAGCCCCCACGAGCAGTACTTC. Supplemented by reference TRBV7-2 and TRBJ2-7, the full variable domain reads GAGVSQSPSNKVTEKGKDVELRCDPISGHTALYWYRQSLGQGLEFLIYFQGNSAPDKSGLPSDRFSAERTGGSVSTLTIQRTQQEDSAVYLCASSLGAVSSPHEQYFGPGTRLTVT.

V usage is TRBV6-1 and J usage is TRBJ1-1, with a weak D call TRBD1 (6 bases). The V gene's germline CDR1 is MNHNS and CDR2 SASEGT. Between the trimmed V and J ends, which lost 4 bases and 1 base, there was a span of 16 bases. The CDR3 loop spans 16 amino acids. The CDR3: CASSVLLTGPNTEAFF. CDR3 DNA: TGTGCCAGCAGTGTACTACTGACAGGACCGAACACTGAAGCTTTCTTT.

The chain has TRBV28 and TRBJ2-7, with TRBD2 as a possible D gene (5 bases). CDR3 length equals 15 residues. V was shortened by 3 bases and J by 0 bases, with 12 bases between the two germline ends. Germline V gene sequence: CDR1 MDHEN, CDR2 SYDVKM. This chain's CDR3 is CASSFFLGSSYEQYF. CDR3 DNA: TGTGCCAGCAGTTTTTTCTTGGGGAGCTCCTACGAGCAGTACTTC.

The chain couples TRBV10-1 to TRBJ2-2, with 8 nucleotides matching TRBD1. This CDR3 contains 13 residues. The germline V gene has CDR1 WNHNN and CDR2 SYGVQD (reference sequence). CDR3 coding DNA: TGCGCGGGGGCAGGGGGCCTCGCCGGGGAGCTGTTTTTT. Protein: CAGAGGLAGELFF.

Comments on this clone: A read error may account for a junction end that differs from germline. This chain joins TRBV15 and TRBJ2-2; the D gene is possibly TRBD1 (5 bases). In germline, CDR1 is LNHNV, CDR2 YYDKDF (reference sequence). There are 15 residues in the CDR3. CDR3 nucleotide sequence: TGTGCCACCAGCAGAGGGGGCGCGAACCCCGGGGAGCTGTTTTTT. Translation: CATSRGGANPGELFF.

V and J are TRBV7-2 and TRBJ1-5; 8 nucleotides line up with TRBD1. V lost 0 bases to trimming and J lost 5 bases; unmatched junction nucleotides: 6. CDR3 size: 16 residues. Germline V lookup: CDR1 SGHTA, CDR2 FQGNSA. The CDR3 region has the DNA TGTGCCAGCAGCTTAGCCGGTGACAGGGGATATCAGCCCCAGCATTTT. This encodes CASSLAGDRGYQPQHF.

The V gene is TRBV11-3, the J gene TRBJ1-2; D remains ambiguous. CDR3 length: 16 amino acids. The V gene lost 1 base and the J gene lost 0 bases, with 12 bases spanning the gap. Germline assignment: CDR1 SGHNT and CDR2 YENEEA. DNA of the CDR3: TGTGCCAGCAGCTTAGGCGGTACCACCTCTAACTATGGCTACACCTTC. It translates to CASSLGGTTSNYGYTF. Together with reference TRBV11-3 and TRBJ1-2, the CDR3 gives the full variable domain: EAGVVQSPRYKIIEKKQPVAFWCNPISGHNTLYWYLQNLGQGPELLIRYENEEAVDDSQLPKDRFSAERLKGVDSTLKIQPAELGDSAVYLCASSLGGTTSNYGYTFGSGTRLTVV.

This chain uses TRBV14 with TRBJ1-1, with TRBD1 matching 8 bases. CDR1 SGHDN and CDR2 FVKESK come from the germline V gene. The J segment lost 9 bases and the V segment lost 0 bases, leaving 6 bases of the junction unmatched. The CDR3 covers 14 residues. In nucleotides, the CDR3 is TGTGCCAGCAGCCAAGATTGGGACAGGAGAAAAGCTTTCTTT. It is translated as CASSQDWDRRKAFF.

V usage is TRBV5-1 and J usage is TRBJ2-2; D is uncertain. The length of the CDR3 is 14 residues. CDR1 is SGHRS, CDR2 YFSETQ, per germline. V lost 1 base and J 7 bases, leaving 11 bases between the germline ends. Written as DNA, the CDR3 is TGCGCCAGCAGCTTGTTGTCTAGTGGCGGGGAGCTGTTTTTT. It encodes CASSLLSSGGELFF.

The rearrangement joins TRBV19 to TRBJ2-7, with TRBD2 matching over 10 bases. The CDR3 is 15 residues long. Germline lookup yields CDR1 LNHDA and CDR2 SQIVND (reference sequence). J was trimmed by 4 bases and V by 5 bases; bases with no gene match: 8. Here the CDR3 DNA reads TGTGCCAGTAGTGCCGGACTAGCGGCACCATACGAGCAGTACTTC. This sequence encodes CASSAGLAAPYEQYF.

The J gene is TRBJ2-3, the V gene TRBV11-3; 11 nucleotides align to TRBD2. From germline, CDR1 is SGHNT and CDR2 YENEEA. V was clipped by 5 bases and J by 2 bases; unmatched bases: 12. This CDR3 contains 18 residues. CDR3: CASSKTSGTNTHTDTQYF. The CDR3 coding sequence is TGTGCCAGCAGCAAGACTAGCGGGACTAACACTCACACAGATACGCAGTATTTT.

This chain joins TRBV7-8 and TRBJ2-2, with 7 nucleotides matching TRBD2. Germline V gene lookup returns CDR1 SGHVS and CDR2 FQNEAQ. The CDR3 contains 15 residues. V dropped 3 bases and J dropped 4; count of bases not matched to a gene: 5. The CDR3 DNA sequence: TGTGCCAGCAGCTTGCTGGGGGGGGGCACCGGGGAGCTGTTTTTT. As protein: CASSLLGGGTGELFF.

The V call is TRBV6-5, the J call TRBJ2-1; 9 bases are shared with TRBD1. Germline CDR1 MNHEY, CDR2 SVGAGI. The CDR3 extends over 15 amino acids. The ends lost 6 bases at V and 7 bases at J; junction bases unmatched: 10. Written as DNA, the CDR3 is TGTGCCAGCAGCCGAGACCGGGACAGGGCTAATGAGCAGTTCTTC. Protein product: CASSRDRDRANEQFF.

The chain recombines TRBV14 with TRBJ1-2; 9 bases fit TRBD1. This CDR3 contains 15 residues. Germline trimming cut 4 bases from V and 4 bases from J; bases unmatched to any gene: 7. The germline V gene encodes CDR1 SGHDN and CDR2 FVKESK. Here the CDR3 reads CASSPWGQGFYGYTF. CDR3 coding DNA: TGTGCCAGCAGCCCTTGGGGACAGGGCTTCTATGGCTACACCTTC.

This clone was detected a few times. V is TRBV18 and J is TRBJ2-1, with TRBD2 matching over 13 bases. The CDR3 is 16 amino acids. Germline V gene data show CDR1 as KGHSH and CDR2 as LQKENI. J gave up 4 bases and V 4 bases, and 4 bases lay outside the gene matches. CDR3 nucleotide sequence: TGTGCCAGCTCACTTAGGACTAGCGGGAGTTACAATGAGCAGTTCTTC. Translation gives CASSLRTSGSYNEQFF.

V and J are TRBV5-1 and TRBJ1-6; 8 bases match TRBD1. V was clipped by 3 bases and J by 5 bases; unmatched bases: 10. The CDR3 covers 17 residues. Per germline, CDR1 SGHRS and CDR2 YFSETQ. The CDR3, as DNA: TGCGCCAGCAGCTCCGCGGGCGACAGGGGAGATAATTCACCCCTCCACTTT. The encoded protein is CASSSAGDRGDNSPLHF. Variable domain in full (rest from reference TRBV5-1 and TRBJ1-6): KAGVTQTPRYLIKTRGQQVTLSCSPISGHRSVSWYQQTPGQGLQFLFEYFSETQRNKGNFPGRFSGRQFSNSRSEMNVSTLELGDSALYLCASSSAGDRGDNSPLHFGNGTRLTVT.